This passage covers 21 T cell receptor beta chains from one sample sequenced in a study of post-analysis software for immune sequencing data. Study-wide points: About 5 TRBV segments occurring more often in patients than controls included TRBV5-6, TRBV5-1 and TRBV20-1.

Antigens for these TCRs are unknown. Each TCR beta cDNA library carried unique molecular identifiers. Each CDR3 protein gets one entry after TCRdb re-called the PCR reads with MiXCR. This table has fewer than 550,000 distinct CDR3 sequences, around 34% appearing once. The sample taken for sequencing was blood. The receptors here all came from a girl aged 2-17 years with multiple sclerosis.

In this sample, this clonotype turned up a few times. V is TRBV7-2 and J is TRBJ2-1; 10 bases are a match to TRBD2. V gave up 3 bases and J gave up 4 bases; unmatched junction bases: 9. Germline V lookup: CDR1 SGHTA, CDR2 FQGNSA. The CDR3 runs to 17 residues. CDR3 in DNA: TGTGCCAGCAGCTTGCCCCCTTCTAGCGGGGGTTACAATGAGCAGTTCTTC. It specifies CASSLPPSSGGYNEQFF.

The chain couples TRBV10-3 to TRBJ2-3, with TRBD1 identical over 10 bases. CDR3 length: 14 residues. With V trimmed by 11 bases and J by 7 bases, 12 bases remained unmatched. Looked up from germline, CDR1 is ENHRY and CDR2 is SYGVKD. Here the CDR3 reads CAVGQGESGNTQYF. The CDR3 DNA follows: TGTGCCGTTGGACAGGGGGAGTCTGGTAATACGCAGTATTTT.

The genes are TRBV5-1 and TRBJ2-1; 7 nucleotides line up with TRBD2. Germline assignment: CDR1 SGHRS and CDR2 YFSETQ. The CDR3 spans 13 residues. Germline trimming cut 6 bases from V and 9 bases from J; bases unmatched to any gene: 9. In DNA, the CDR3 is TGCGCCAGCATGGGCGGGGGAGGCGCTGAGCAGTTCTTC. Encoded protein: CASMGGGGAEQFF.

This clonotype turned up a few times. This rearrangement joins TRBV5-6 to TRBJ1-1, with D perhaps TRBD1 (5 bases). The V and J ends lost 5 bases and 7 bases respectively, with 15 bases between them. The CDR3 sequence is 13 residues long. The germline gives CDR1 SGHDT, CDR2 YYEEEE. This chain's CDR3 is CASSPGGASEAFF. DNA of the CDR3: TGTGCCAGCAGTCCTGGCGGGGCTAGTGAAGCTTTCTTT.

Only a few counts were recorded for this clonotype. CDR3 amino acids: CASRPPGQSIYEQYF. The CDR3 DNA reads TGTGCCAGCAGACCGCCGGGACAGAGCATCTACGAGCAGTACTTC. The chain employs TRBV5-6 and TRBJ2-7; TRBD1 matches at 7 bases. The length of the CDR3 is 15 residues. The V gene end was trimmed by 5 bases and the J gene end by 3 bases; junction bases not matched to a gene: 11. The germline gives CDR1 SGHDT, CDR2 YYEEEE.

This rearrangement joins TRBV28 to TRBJ2-7; 7 nucleotides match TRBD2. This CDR3 is built from 15 residues. With 3 bases clipped from V and 0 bases from J, the junction kept 5 bases outside the gene matches. CDR1 MDHEN and CDR2 SYDVKM come from the germline V gene. The chain's CDR3 is CASSLGGISSYEQYF. CDR3 DNA: TGTGCCAGCAGTTTGGGGGGGATAAGCTCCTACGAGCAGTACTTC.

About this clonotype itself: An end of the junction does not agree with germline; a read error may underlie this. This chain joins TRBV4-2 and TRBJ2-3, with 13 bases aligning to TRBD2. Germline-derived CDR1 and CDR2 are LGHNA and YNFKEQ. The CDR3 has 17 residues. CDR3 nucleotides: TGTGCCGGCAGCCGGCGACTAGCGGGGGGTCTCACAGATACGCAGTATTTT. Protein sequence: CAGSRRLAGGLTDTQYF.

This clonotype was counted only a few times. This chain uses TRBV3-1 with TRBJ1-1; possibly TRBD1 for D (5 bases). Germline V gene sequence: CDR1 LGHDT, CDR2 YNNKEL (reference sequence). This CDR3 region has 14 residues. Trimming shortened V by 4 bases and J by 3 bases, and 12 bases separated the two germline ends. The chain's CDR3 is CASSPQVDYTEAFF. The CDR3 DNA follows: TGTGCCAGCAGCCCACAGGTTGATTACACTGAAGCTTTCTTT.

A remark on this clonotype: Lacking the conserved final phenylalanine or tryptophan, this CDR3 likely reflects a read error. The genes are TRBV10-3 and TRBJ2-3, with D possibly being TRBD1 (6 bases). Germline V gives CDR1 ENHRY, CDR2 SYGVKD. The CDR3 contains 15 residues. V was pared by 0 bases and J by 4 bases, with 11 bases between. CDR3 coding DNA: TGTGCCATCAGTGAGTCACAGGGCCTAGCAGATACGCAGTATTAT. This codes for CAISESQGLADTQYY.

This clonotype showed up just once. The V call is TRBV20-1, the J call TRBJ1-2; no clear D gene. The CDR3 is 14 residues long. Trimming cost V 3 bases and J 5 bases, with 16 bases left between them. Germline CDR1 reads DFQATT; CDR2 reads SNEGSKA (reference sequence). CDR3 sequence: CSASPSSGGYGYTF. Written as DNA, the CDR3 is TGCAGTGCTAGCCCCTCCTCCGGCGGTTATGGCTACACCTTC.

The chain couples TRBV18 to TRBJ2-2; D unresolved. Germline loops: CDR1 KGHSH, CDR2 LQKENI. This CDR3 region has 15 residues. V was pared by 6 bases and J by 0 bases, with 11 bases between. The CDR3 region is CASSGPNANTGELFF. As DNA, the CDR3 is TGTGCCAGCTCTGGACCGAACGCGAACACCGGGGAGCTGTTTTTT.

A few counts support this clonotype. The CDR3 region is CASSQIAGGTDTQYF. The CDR3 DNA reads TGCGCCAGCAGCCAAATAGCGGGGGGCACAGATACGCAGTATTTT. V gene TRBV4-1 combines with J gene TRBJ2-3; 9 nucleotides match TRBD2. CDR1 and CDR2 (germline): MGHRA, YSYEKL. Trimming took 2 bases from V and 1 from J; bases not matched to a gene: 1. The CDR3 loop spans 15 amino acids.

The chain combines TRBV28 with TRBJ2-4; D may match TRBD1 or TRBD2 (6 bases each). Trimming removed 3 bases at V and 0 bases at J, with 18 bases between. The CDR3 contains 18 residues. The germline V gene has CDR1 MDHEN and CDR2 SYDVKM. CDR3 DNA sequence: TGTGCCAGCAGTTTGGGGGCTACTGCGGGAATAGCCAAAAACATTCAGTACTTC. It translates to CASSLGATAGIAKNIQYF.

This clonotype was picked up many times. The chain couples TRBV5-1 to TRBJ2-3; a weak D match, TRBD2 (7 bases). Trimming removed 2 bases at V and 4 bases at J, with 14 bases between. The CDR3 covers 15 residues. Germline loops: CDR1 SGHRS, CDR2 YFSETQ. CDR3 bases: TGCGCCAGCAGCTTCGAAGGGGGGGCCGCAGATACGCAGTATTTT. Its protein product is CASSFEGGAADTQYF.

V and J are TRBV7-3 and TRBJ1-2; the D gene is possibly TRBD1 (5 bases). V lost 5 bases to trimming and J lost 5 bases, with 12 bases between them. CDR1 is SGHTA, CDR2 FQGTGA, per germline. The CDR3 is made up of 13 amino acids. The CDR3 sequence: CASSRGMAYGYTF. The CDR3 bases are TGTGCCAGCAGCCGGGGCATGGCGTATGGCTACACCTTC.

In its sample, this clonotype was seen a few times. This rearrangement joins TRBV7-8 to TRBJ2-7; perhaps TRBD1 as D (5 bases). This CDR3 has 15 residues. Trimming cost V 2 bases and J 2 bases, with 13 bases left between them. In germline, CDR1 is SGHVS, CDR2 FQNEAQ. CDR3 sequence: CASSLTVQGTYEQYF. DNA for the CDR3: TGTGCCAGCAGCTTAACGGTGCAGGGCACCTACGAGCAGTACTTC. Filled out from reference TRBV7-8 and TRBJ2-7, the complete variable domain reads GAGVSQSPRYKVAKRGQDVALRCDPISGHVSLFWYQQALGQGPEFLTYFQNEAQLDKSGLPSDRFFAERPEGSVSTLKIQRTQQEDSAVYLCASSLTVQGTYEQYFGPGTRLTVT.

The chain couples TRBV20-1 to TRBJ2-1, with TRBD2 matching over 10 bases. From germline, CDR1 is DFQATT and CDR2 SNEGSKA (reference sequence). CDR3 length equals 15 residues. Germline trimming cut 5 bases from V and 5 bases from J; bases unmatched to any gene: 9. The CDR3 spells CSAPTSGAANNEQFF. In nucleotides, the CDR3 is TGCAGTGCTCCCACTAGCGGGGCAGCGAACAATGAGCAGTTCTTC.

This chain uses TRBV7-2 with TRBJ1-2; 9 bases line up with TRBD1. V gave up 2 bases and J gave up 7 bases; unmatched junction bases: 5. The CDR3 sequence is 14 residues long. Germline CDR1 SGHTA, CDR2 FQGNSA. CDR3 bases: TGTGCCAGCAGCTTACTGCGGACAGGGGTTGGCTACACCTTC. This codes for CASSLLRTGVGYTF.

The chain combines TRBV7-9 with TRBJ2-1, with D possibly called TRBD1 or TRBD2 (5 bases each). This CDR3 has 13 amino acids. Germline V CDR1 and CDR2: SEHNR, FQNEAQ (reference sequence). CDR3 protein: CEVGHRGGETQFF. In nucleotides, the CDR3 is TGTGAGGTTGGACACCGAGGAGGAGAGACCCAGTTCTTC.

The chain recombines TRBV10-3 with TRBJ1-2; tentative D call: TRBD1 (5 bases). In germline, CDR1 is ENHRY, CDR2 SYGVKD. This CDR3 spans 14 amino acids. The V end was cut by 3 bases, the J end by 4 bases, with 12 bases between. The CDR3 spells CAISDPGTSYGYTF. Written as DNA, the CDR3 is TGTGCCATCAGTGATCCCGGGACGAGCTATGGCTACACCTTC.

This chain uses TRBV7-9 with TRBJ1-1; no reliable D call. The CDR3 consists of 16 residues. The germline V gene has CDR1 SEHNR and CDR2 FQNEAQ (reference sequence). The V and J ends lost 5 bases and 6 bases respectively, with 22 bases between them. The CDR3 sequence: CASSPYDLLGLAEAFF. CDR3 DNA: TGTGCCAGCAGCCCGTATGATTTATTAGGACTGGCTGAAGCTTTCTTT.